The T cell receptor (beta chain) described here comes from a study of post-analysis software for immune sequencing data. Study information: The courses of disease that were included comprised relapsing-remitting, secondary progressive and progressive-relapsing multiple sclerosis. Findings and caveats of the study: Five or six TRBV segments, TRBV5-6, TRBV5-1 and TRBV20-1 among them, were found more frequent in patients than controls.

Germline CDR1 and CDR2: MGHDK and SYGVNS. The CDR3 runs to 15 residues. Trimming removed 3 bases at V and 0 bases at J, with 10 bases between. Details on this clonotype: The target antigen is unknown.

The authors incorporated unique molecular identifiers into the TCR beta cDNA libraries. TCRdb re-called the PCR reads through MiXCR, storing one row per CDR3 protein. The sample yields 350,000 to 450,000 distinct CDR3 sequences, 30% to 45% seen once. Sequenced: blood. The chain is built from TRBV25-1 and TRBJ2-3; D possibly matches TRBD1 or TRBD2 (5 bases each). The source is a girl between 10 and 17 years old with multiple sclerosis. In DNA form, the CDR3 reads TGTGCCAGCAGTGACCACAGGACTAGCACAGATACGCAGTATTTT. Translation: CASSDHRTSTDTQYF.